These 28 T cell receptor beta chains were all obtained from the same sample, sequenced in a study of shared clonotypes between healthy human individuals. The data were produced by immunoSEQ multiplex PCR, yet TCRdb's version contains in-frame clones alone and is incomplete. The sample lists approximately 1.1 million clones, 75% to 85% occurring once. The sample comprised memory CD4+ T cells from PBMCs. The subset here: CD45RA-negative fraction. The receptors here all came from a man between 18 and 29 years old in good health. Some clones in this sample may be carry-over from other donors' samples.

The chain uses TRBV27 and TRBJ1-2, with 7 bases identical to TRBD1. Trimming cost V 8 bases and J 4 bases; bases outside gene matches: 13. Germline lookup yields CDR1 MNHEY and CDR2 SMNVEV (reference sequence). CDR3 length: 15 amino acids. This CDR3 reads CASQPRDRHSYGYTF. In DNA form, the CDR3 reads TGTGCCAGCCAACCCCGGGACAGACACAGCTATGGCTACACCTTC.

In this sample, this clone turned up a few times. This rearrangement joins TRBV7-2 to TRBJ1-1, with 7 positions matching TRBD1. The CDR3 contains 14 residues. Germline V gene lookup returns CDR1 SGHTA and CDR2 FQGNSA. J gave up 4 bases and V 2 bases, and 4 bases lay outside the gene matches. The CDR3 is CASSLTGAGTEAFF. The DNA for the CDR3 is TGTGCCAGCAGCTTAACAGGGGCTGGCACTGAAGCTTTCTTT.

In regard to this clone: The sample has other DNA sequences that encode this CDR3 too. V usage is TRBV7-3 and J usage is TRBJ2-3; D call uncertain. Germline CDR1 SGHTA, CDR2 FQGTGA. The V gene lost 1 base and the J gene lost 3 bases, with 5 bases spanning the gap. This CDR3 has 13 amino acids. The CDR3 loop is CASSLKNTDTQYF. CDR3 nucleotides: TGTGCCAGCAGCTTAAAGAATACAGATACGCAGTATTTT.

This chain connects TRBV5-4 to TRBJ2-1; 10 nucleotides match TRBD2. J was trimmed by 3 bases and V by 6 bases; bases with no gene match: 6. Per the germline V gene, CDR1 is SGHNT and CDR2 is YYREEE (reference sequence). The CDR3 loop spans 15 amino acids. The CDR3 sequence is CASTPGLADYNEQFF. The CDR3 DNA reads TGTGCCAGCACCCCAGGACTAGCGGACTACAATGAGCAGTTCTTC.

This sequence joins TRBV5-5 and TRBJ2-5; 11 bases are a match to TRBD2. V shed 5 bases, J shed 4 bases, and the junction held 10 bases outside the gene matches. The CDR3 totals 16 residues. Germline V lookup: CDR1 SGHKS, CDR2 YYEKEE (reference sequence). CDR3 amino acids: CASSPGTSGEAETQYF. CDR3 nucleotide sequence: TGTGCCAGCAGTCCCGGGACTAGCGGAGAGGCAGAGACCCAGTACTTC.

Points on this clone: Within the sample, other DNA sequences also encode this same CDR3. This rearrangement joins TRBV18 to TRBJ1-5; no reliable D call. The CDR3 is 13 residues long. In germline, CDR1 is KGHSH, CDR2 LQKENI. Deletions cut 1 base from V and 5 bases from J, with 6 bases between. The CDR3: CASSPQRDQPQHF. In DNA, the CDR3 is TGTGCCAGCTCACCACAGCGAGATCAGCCCCAGCATTTT.

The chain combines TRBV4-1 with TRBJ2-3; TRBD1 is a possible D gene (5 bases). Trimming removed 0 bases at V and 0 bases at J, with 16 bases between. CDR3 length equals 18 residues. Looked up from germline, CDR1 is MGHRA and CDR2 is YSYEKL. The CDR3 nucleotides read TGCGCCAGCAGCCAAGATCTCAGTAGGGCAGGGAGCACAGATACGCAGTATTTT. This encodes CASSQDLSRAGSTDTQYF.

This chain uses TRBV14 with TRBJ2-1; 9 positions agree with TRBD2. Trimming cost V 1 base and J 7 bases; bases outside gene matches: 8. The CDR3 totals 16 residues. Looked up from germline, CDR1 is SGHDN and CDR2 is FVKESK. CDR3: CASSQVAGEARNEQFF. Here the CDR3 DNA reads TGTGCCAGCAGCCAAGTAGCGGGAGAGGCGCGAAATGAGCAGTTCTTC.

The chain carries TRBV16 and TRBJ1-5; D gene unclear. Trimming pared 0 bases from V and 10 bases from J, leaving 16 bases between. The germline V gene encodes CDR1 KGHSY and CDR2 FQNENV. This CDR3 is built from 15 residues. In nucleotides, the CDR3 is TGTGCCAGCAGCCAATCGTTGAACTCGTTCCAACCCCAGCATTTT. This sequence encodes CASSQSLNSFQPQHF.

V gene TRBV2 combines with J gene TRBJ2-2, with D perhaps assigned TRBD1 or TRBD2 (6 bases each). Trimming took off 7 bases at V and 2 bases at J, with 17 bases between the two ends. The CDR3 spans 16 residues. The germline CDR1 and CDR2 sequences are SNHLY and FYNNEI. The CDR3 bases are TGTGCCAGCACGGGGGCCCTATCCATCAACACCGGGGAGCTGTTTTTT. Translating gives CASTGALSINTGELFF.

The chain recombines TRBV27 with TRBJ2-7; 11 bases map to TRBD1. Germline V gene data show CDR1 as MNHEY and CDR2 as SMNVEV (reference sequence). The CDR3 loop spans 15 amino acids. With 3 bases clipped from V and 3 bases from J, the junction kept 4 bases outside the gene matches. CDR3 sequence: CASSLKGTGGYEQYF. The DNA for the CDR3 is TGTGCCAGCAGTTTGAAAGGGACAGGGGGCTACGAGCAGTACTTC.

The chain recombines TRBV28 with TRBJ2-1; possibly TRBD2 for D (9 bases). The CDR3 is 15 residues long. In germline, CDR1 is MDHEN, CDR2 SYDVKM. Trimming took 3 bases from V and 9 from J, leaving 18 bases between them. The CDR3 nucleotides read TGTGCCAGCAGTTTCAGCGGGGGGCAGGGGGCTGAGCAGTTCTTC. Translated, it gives CASSFSGGQGAEQFF.

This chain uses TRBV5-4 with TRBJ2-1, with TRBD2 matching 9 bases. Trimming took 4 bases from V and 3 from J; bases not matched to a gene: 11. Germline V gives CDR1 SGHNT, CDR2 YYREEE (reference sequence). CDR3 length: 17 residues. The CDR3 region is CASSPTTTSGFYNEQFF. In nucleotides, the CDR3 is TGTGCCAGCAGCCCAACCACTACTAGCGGGTTCTACAATGAGCAGTTCTTC.

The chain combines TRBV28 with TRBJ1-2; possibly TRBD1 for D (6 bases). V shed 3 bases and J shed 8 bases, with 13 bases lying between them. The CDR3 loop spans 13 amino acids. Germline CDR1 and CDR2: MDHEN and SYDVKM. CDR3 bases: TGTGCCAGCAGTTTGGGGGGGCCAGGAGGCTACACCTTC. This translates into CASSLGGPGGYTF.

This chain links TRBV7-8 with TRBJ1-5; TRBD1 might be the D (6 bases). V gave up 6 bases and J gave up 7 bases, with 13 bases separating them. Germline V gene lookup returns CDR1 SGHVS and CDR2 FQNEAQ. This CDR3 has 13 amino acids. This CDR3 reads CASSYTGTQPQHF. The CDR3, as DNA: TGTGCCAGCAGTTATACAGGGACCCAGCCCCAGCATTTT.

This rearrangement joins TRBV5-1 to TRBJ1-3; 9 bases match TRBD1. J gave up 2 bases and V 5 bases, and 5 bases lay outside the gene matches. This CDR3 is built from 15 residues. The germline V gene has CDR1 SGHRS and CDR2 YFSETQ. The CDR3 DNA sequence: TGCGCCAGCAGTTATACAGGGGGCGCTGGAAACACCATATATTTT. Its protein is CASSYTGGAGNTIYF.

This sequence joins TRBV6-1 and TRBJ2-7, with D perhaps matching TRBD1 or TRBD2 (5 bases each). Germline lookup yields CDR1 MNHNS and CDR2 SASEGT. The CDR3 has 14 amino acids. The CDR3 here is CGTGEGVVGYEQYF. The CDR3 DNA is TGTGGAACAGGCGAGGGAGTTGTCGGCTACGAGCAGTACTTC.

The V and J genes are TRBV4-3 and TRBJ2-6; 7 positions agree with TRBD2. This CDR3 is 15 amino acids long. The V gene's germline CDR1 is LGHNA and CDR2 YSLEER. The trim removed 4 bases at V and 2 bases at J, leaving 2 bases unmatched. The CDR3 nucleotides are TGCGCCAGCAGCCCCGGGACTACTGGGGCCAACGTCCTGACTTTC. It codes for CASSPGTTGANVLTF.

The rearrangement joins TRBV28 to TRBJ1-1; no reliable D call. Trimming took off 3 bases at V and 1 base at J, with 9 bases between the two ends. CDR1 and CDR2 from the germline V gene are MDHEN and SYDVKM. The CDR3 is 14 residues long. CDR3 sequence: CASSLVRRNTEAFF. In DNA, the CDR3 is TGTGCCAGCAGTTTGGTCCGGAGGAACACTGAAGCTTTCTTT.

The CDR3 DNA follows: TGTGCCAGCAGTTCCCCGGGACGAGGGGGCGGTGAAAAACTGTTTTTT. Its translation: CASSSPGRGGGEKLFF. The chain uses TRBV28 and TRBJ1-4, with 7 bases lining up with TRBD1. Unmatched junction bases numbered 12, after V lost 4 bases and J lost 7 bases. The CDR3 totals 16 residues. Germline values: CDR1 MDHEN, CDR2 SYDVKM.

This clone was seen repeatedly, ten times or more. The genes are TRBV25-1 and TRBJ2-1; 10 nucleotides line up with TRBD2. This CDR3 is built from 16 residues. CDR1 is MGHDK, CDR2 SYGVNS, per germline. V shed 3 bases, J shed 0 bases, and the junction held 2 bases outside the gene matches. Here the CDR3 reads CASSDSSGSSYNEQFF. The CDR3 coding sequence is TGTGCCAGCAGTGATTCTAGCGGGAGCTCCTACAATGAGCAGTTCTTC.

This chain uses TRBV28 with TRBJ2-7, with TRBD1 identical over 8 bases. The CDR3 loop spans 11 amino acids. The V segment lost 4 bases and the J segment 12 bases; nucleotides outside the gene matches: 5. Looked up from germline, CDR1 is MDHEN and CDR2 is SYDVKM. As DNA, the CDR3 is TGTGCCAGCAGTTCCCGGACAGGGCGGTACTTC. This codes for CASSSRTGRYF.

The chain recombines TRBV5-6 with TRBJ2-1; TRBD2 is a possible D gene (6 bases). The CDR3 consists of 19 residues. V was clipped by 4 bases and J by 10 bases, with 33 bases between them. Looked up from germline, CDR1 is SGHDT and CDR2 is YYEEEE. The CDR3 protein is CASSHSFGSRAGPRIEQFF. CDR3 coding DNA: TGTGCCAGCAGCCACTCGTTCGGGAGTAGGGCGGGACCCCGGATCGAGCAGTTCTTC.

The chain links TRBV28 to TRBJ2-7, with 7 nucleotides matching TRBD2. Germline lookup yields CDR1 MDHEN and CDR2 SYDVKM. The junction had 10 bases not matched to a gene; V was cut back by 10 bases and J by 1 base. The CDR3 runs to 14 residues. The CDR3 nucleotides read TGTGCCATTTGGGGGGGACTTCATTCCTACGAGCAGTACTTC. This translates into CAIWGGLHSYEQYF.

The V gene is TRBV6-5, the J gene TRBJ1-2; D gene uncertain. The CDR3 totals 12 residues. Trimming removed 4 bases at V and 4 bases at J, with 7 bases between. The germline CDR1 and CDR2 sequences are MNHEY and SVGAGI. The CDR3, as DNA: TGTGCCAGCAGTTGGACGGCCTATGGCTACACCTTC. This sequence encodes CASSWTAYGYTF.

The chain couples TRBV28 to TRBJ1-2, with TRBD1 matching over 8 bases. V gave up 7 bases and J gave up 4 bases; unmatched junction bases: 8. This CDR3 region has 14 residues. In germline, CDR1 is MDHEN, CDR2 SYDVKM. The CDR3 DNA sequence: TGTGCCAGCATTTTGAAGACAGGGGTCTATGGCTACACCTTC. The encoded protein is CASILKTGVYGYTF.

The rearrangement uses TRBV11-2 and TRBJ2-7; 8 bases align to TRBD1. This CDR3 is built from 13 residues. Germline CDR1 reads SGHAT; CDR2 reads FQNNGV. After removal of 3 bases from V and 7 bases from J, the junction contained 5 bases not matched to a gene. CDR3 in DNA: TGTGCCAGCAGCTTTGCCGACAGGGGAGAGCAGTACTTC. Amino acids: CASSFADRGEQYF.

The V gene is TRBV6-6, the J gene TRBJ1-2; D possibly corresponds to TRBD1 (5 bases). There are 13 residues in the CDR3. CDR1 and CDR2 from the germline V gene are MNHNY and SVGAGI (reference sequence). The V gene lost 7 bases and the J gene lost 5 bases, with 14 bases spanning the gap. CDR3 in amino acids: CASTQVRGYGYTF. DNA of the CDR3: TGTGCCAGCACCCAAGTGAGGGGTTATGGCTACACCTTC.